The 23 T cell receptor beta chains given below trace back to one sample, sequenced in a study of cytomegalovirus exposure and HLA in healthy donors (TCRdb year 2017). The library was made by the immunoSEQ multiplex PCR assay. Imported from immuneACCESS, the table was reduced by TCRdb to in-frame sequences with V and J called. These copies leave out some clones; in studies compared against another copy, an unresolved V gene accounts for under half, and the cause of the remainder is not known. The sample table holds around 61,000 clones, of which around 92% were seen once. The top ten clones comprise approximately 5% of the sample. The source material was PBMCs. The source is a man younger than 30 in good health and CMV-seropositive.

The V and J genes are TRBV30 and TRBJ2-1; 7 positions agree with TRBD2. The CDR3 extends over 12 amino acids. In germline, CDR1 is GTSNPN, CDR2 SVGIG (reference sequence). Germline trimming cut 0 bases from V and 8 bases from J; bases unmatched to any gene: 1. The DNA for the CDR3 is TGTGCCTGGAGTGTACGGGGGGATGAGCAGTTCTTC. Amino acid sequence: CAWSVRGDEQFF.

The chain links TRBV5-6 to TRBJ1-2; TRBD1 agrees at 9 bases. The germline gives CDR1 SGHDT, CDR2 YYEEEE. Losses at the gene ends were 4 bases for V and 7 bases for J; bases not matched to a gene: 5. CDR3 length equals 13 residues. The CDR3 reads CASSRGQGFGYTF. In DNA, the CDR3 is TGTGCCAGCAGCCGTGGACAGGGGTTTGGCTACACCTTC.

This chain links TRBV20-1 with TRBJ1-1; maybe TRBD1 (5 bases). The CDR3 consists of 11 residues. Trimming cost V 7 bases and J 11 bases, with 17 bases left between them. Per the germline V gene, CDR1 is DFQATT and CDR2 is SNEGSKA (reference sequence). CDR3 coding DNA: TGCAGTGTAAAGCTTTCAGGGTTTGCTTTCTTT. It translates to CSVKLSGFAFF.

The V gene is TRBV6-4, the J gene TRBJ1-4; 8 nucleotides match TRBD1. The V segment lost 6 bases and the J segment 4 bases; nucleotides outside the gene matches: 7. This CDR3 is 15 amino acids long. Germline V gene sequence: CDR1 MRHNA, CDR2 SNTAGT. CDR3 nucleotides: TGTGCCAGCAGCCCTCAGGACAGGGTTAATGAAAAACTGTTTTTT. Translated: CASSPQDRVNEKLFF.

This chain joins TRBV27 and TRBJ1-2, with D maybe TRBD1 (5 bases). The germline CDR1 and CDR2 sequences are MNHEY and SMNVEV (reference sequence). Trimming stripped 0 bases from V and 3 bases from J, with 8 bases between. The CDR3 runs to 14 residues. CDR3 coding DNA: TGTGCCAGCAGTTTATCGCCGGGGGACTATGGCTACACCTTC. It translates to CASSLSPGDYGYTF.

In this sample, this clone turned up once. Here the CDR3 reads CASSLGQGGYNEQFF. CDR3 DNA sequence: TGTGCCAGCAGCCTGGGACAGGGCGGGTACAATGAGCAGTTCTTC. This rearrangement joins TRBV14 to TRBJ2-1, with 9 positions matching TRBD1. The V gene's germline CDR1 is SGHDN and CDR2 FVKESK. The junction had 5 bases not matched to a gene; V was cut back by 4 bases and J by 4 bases. CDR3 length: 15 amino acids.

This clone was seen more than once but under ten times. The sample holds other DNA sequences that translate to the same CDR3. The chain carries TRBV29-1 and TRBJ2-7; 12 bases are a match to TRBD2. From germline, CDR1 is SQVTM and CDR2 ANQGSEA. With V trimmed by 4 bases and J by 3 bases, 1 base remained unmatched. This CDR3 has 13 amino acids. In DNA form, the CDR3 reads TGCAGCGTTGCGACTAGCGGGAGCTACGAGCAGTACTTC. This encodes CSVATSGSYEQYF.

The genes are TRBV11-2 and TRBJ1-2; D is uncertain. The germline V and J ends were trimmed by 0 bases and 5 bases, with 10 bases remaining between them. The CDR3 length is 14 residues. Per germline, CDR1 SGHAT and CDR2 FQNNGV. Here the CDR3 reads CASSLDLRVYGYTF. The CDR3 region has the DNA TGTGCCAGCAGCTTAGATCTGAGGGTTTATGGCTACACCTTC.

V gene TRBV6-1 combines with J gene TRBJ2-7, with 7 bases that match TRBD1. The V and J ends lost 1 base and 2 bases, in that order; junction bases with no gene match: 5. Germline V gene lookup returns CDR1 MNHNS and CDR2 SASEGT. The CDR3 covers 15 residues. The CDR3 bases are TGTGCCAGCAGTGAAGGGGCAGGGGGTGCCTACGAGCAGTACTTC. Translation gives CASSEGAGGAYEQYF.

This rearrangement joins TRBV9 to TRBJ1-2, with a possible D match to TRBD1 (6 bases). Trimming pared 6 bases from V and 3 bases from J, leaving 12 bases between. Germline V gene sequence: CDR1 SGDLS, CDR2 YYNGEE. This CDR3 contains 13 residues. CDR3 nucleotide sequence: TGTGCCAGCAACCGGGACAAGGACTATGGCTACACCTTC. Translating gives CASNRDKDYGYTF. The whole variable domain, filled in from reference TRBV9 and TRBJ1-2, reads DSGVTQTPKHLITATGQRVTLRCSPRSGDLSVYWYQQSLDQGLQFLIQYYNGEERAKGNILERFSAQQFPDLHSELNLSSLELGDSALYFCASNRDKDYGYTFGSGTRLTVV.

This clone was found once. The V call is TRBV28, the J call TRBJ1-3, with D possibly matching TRBD1 (6 bases). This CDR3 has 14 amino acids. Trimming left V 8 bases short and J 2 bases short, with 13 bases between. Germline CDR1 MDHEN, CDR2 SYDVKM. CDR3 in amino acids: CASRTGQPGNTIYF. The CDR3 DNA follows: TGTGCCAGCCGGACTGGACAGCCTGGAAACACCATATATTTT.

This sequence joins TRBV30 and TRBJ1-1, with 8 bases that match TRBD1. The CDR3 sequence is 14 residues long. The germline CDR1 and CDR2 sequences are GTSNPN and SVGIG (reference sequence). Germline trimming cut 4 bases from V and 3 bases from J; bases unmatched to any gene: 7. The CDR3 here is CAWKIQGGDTEAFF. CDR3 bases: TGTGCCTGGAAGATACAGGGGGGGGACACTGAAGCTTTCTTT.

The chain employs TRBV28 and TRBJ2-3, with D possibly matching TRBD2 (6 bases). CDR1 is MDHEN, CDR2 SYDVKM, per germline. Trimming took 6 bases from V and 4 from J, leaving 26 bases between them. The CDR3 totals 18 residues. The DNA of the CDR3 is TGTGCCAGCAGCCCACTCATCCTGCGGGAACCTCGTGCAGATACGCAGTATTTT. It encodes CASSPLILREPRADTQYF. Together with reference TRBV28 and TRBJ2-3, the CDR3 gives the full variable domain: DVKVTQSSRYLVKRTGEKVFLECVQDMDHENMFWYRQDPGLGLRLIYFSYDVKMKEKGDIPEGYSVSREKKERFSLILESASTNQTSMYLCASSPLILREPRADTQYFGPGTRLTVL.

The J gene is TRBJ1-1, the V gene TRBV5-1, with 7 bases fitting TRBD1. The V gene's germline CDR1 is SGHRS and CDR2 YFSETQ. This CDR3 is 16 amino acids long. V gave up 1 base and J gave up 0 bases; unmatched junction bases: 6. CDR3 amino acids: CASSLRGQTMNTEAFF. For the CDR3, the DNA is TGCGCCAGCAGCTTGAGGGGGCAGACCATGAACACTGAAGCTTTCTTT.

CDR3 loop: CASSLTSGTPWGGYTF. The CDR3 DNA sequence: TGTGCCAGCAGTCTAACATCCGGGACACCTTGGGGTGGCTACACCTTC. The chain couples TRBV7-6 to TRBJ1-2, with a tentative D call TRBD1 (6 bases). The CDR3 totals 16 residues. Germline V lookup: CDR1 SGHVS, CDR2 FNYEAQ. Between the trimmed V and J ends, which lost 6 bases and 7 bases, there was a span of 24 bases.

Comment on this clone: Because it lacks the conserved phenylalanine or tryptophan at the end, this CDR3 is likely a read error. Because the CDR3's place on the DNA is in doubt, the DNA is left out and the CDR3 is given as listed by TCRdb. The chain is built from TRBV9 and TRBJ1-1. From its first to its last residue, the CDR3 has 14 amino acids. The V gene's germline CDR1 is SGDLS and CDR2 YYNGEE. CDR3 sequence reads: CASSGFTGVDRLVL.

This clone was seen more than once but under ten times. This sequence joins TRBV6-5 and TRBJ1-5; tentatively, D is TRBD1 (5 bases). There are 13 residues in the CDR3. Trimming removed 8 bases from V and 11 bases from J, with 19 bases in between. Germline values: CDR1 MNHEY, CDR2 SVGAGI. The CDR3 nucleotides read TGTGCCAGCCAGAAACCCGGGGGGGGGACCCAGCATTTT. The encoded protein is CASQKPGGGTQHF.

The chain couples TRBV5-4 to TRBJ2-1, with D possibly TRBD1 on 6 matching bases. CDR3 length: 16 amino acids. CDR1 and CDR2 (germline): SGHNT, YYREEE (reference sequence). V shed 3 bases and J shed 6 bases, with 19 bases lying between them. The DNA for the CDR3 is TGTGCCAGCAGCTCCAGGGACAACAAGAACACCAATGAGCAGTTCTTC. Its translation: CASSSRDNKNTNEQFF. The full variable domain, with the rest looked up from reference TRBV5-4 and TRBJ2-1, is ETGVTQSPTHLIKTRGQQVTLRCSSQSGHNTVSWYQQALGQGPQFIFQYYREEENGRGNFPPRFSGLQFPNYSSELNVNALELDDSALYLCASSSRDNKNTNEQFFGPGTRLTVL.

The V gene is TRBV4-1, the J gene TRBJ2-1; D perhaps matches TRBD1 (6 bases). This CDR3 has 14 amino acids. The germline V gene encodes CDR1 MGHRA and CDR2 YSYEKL. V lost 8 bases to trimming and J lost 9 bases, with 20 bases between them. CDR3: CASGYRAPISEQFF. The CDR3 DNA sequence: TGCGCCAGCGGGTACAGGGCCCCAATCAGTGAGCAGTTCTTC.

J is TRBJ1-4 and V is TRBV30; D remains ambiguous. Looked up from germline, CDR1 is GTSNPN and CDR2 is SVGIG (reference sequence). V was pared by 2 bases and J by 4 bases, with 5 bases between. The length of the CDR3 is 12 residues. The CDR3 DNA reads as TGTGCCTGGAGTTACAGTAATGAAAAACTGTTTTTT. This codes for CAWSYSNEKLFF. Full variable domain (rest looked up from reference TRBV30 and TRBJ1-4): SQTIHQWPATLVQPVGSPLSLECTVEGTSNPNLYWYRQAAGRGLQLLFYSVGIGQISSEVPQNLSASRPQDRQFILSSKKLLLSDSGFYLCAWSYSNEKLFFGSGTQLSVL.

The chain joins TRBV28 to TRBJ1-4, with 7 bases identical to TRBD1. The CDR3 loop spans 16 amino acids. Looked up from germline, CDR1 is MDHEN and CDR2 is SYDVKM. J gave up 7 bases and V 1 base, and 9 bases lay outside the gene matches. CDR3 sequence: CASSLSGTAVTEKLFF. The CDR3 DNA follows: TGTGCCAGCAGTTTATCCGGGACAGCCGTGACTGAAAAACTGTTTTTT.

The CDR3 sequence: CASSLHRGSVYEQYF. CDR3 in DNA: TGTGCCAGTAGCCTTCACAGGGGGTCCGTCTACGAGCAGTACTTC. The chain links TRBV19 to TRBJ2-7, with 8 bases fitting TRBD1. J lost 3 bases, V lost 6 bases, and 10 bases had no gene match. Germline assignment: CDR1 LNHDA and CDR2 SQIVND (reference sequence). The CDR3 loop spans 15 amino acids.

V is TRBV30 and J is TRBJ2-6, with D possibly TRBD1 on 5 matching bases. The germline V gene encodes CDR1 GTSNPN and CDR2 SVGIG (reference sequence). Trimming removed 3 bases from V and 1 base from J, with 7 bases in between. CDR3 size: 14 residues. Here the CDR3 reads CAWSKGSGANVLTF. The CDR3 DNA is TGTGCCTGGAGCAAGGGGTCTGGGGCCAACGTCCTGACTTTC.